This T cell receptor (beta chain) was obtained from a study of T cell responses to AZD1222 COVID-19 vaccine. Whole-study results and caveats: Unmutated variant regions are reportedly the target of nearly half of TCRs that are spike-specific.

Libraries were prepared by immunoSEQ multiplex PCR; TCRdb keeps only in-frame clonotypes and omits some of them. The profile shows about 100,000 clones, about 90% of them singletons. Concerning this clone: The antigen remains unidentified.

The CDR3 consists of 14 residues. After removal of 5 bases from V and 5 bases from J, the junction contained 6 bases not matched to a gene. Per germline, CDR1 SGHNT and CDR2 YENEEA. This TCR came from an adult in good health. This specimen consisted of peripheral blood, obtained on day 0 of AZD1222 vaccination. The V and J genes are TRBV11-3 and TRBJ2-1; 7 bases align to TRBD1. CDR3 nucleotides: TGTGCCAGCAGCCCCGGGACAGAGAACAATGAGCAGTTCTTC. Protein product: CASSPGTENNEQFF.